Shown below are 18 T cell receptor beta chains from a single sample sequenced in a study of cytomegalovirus exposure and HLA in healthy donors listed by TCRdb under 2017. Libraries came from the immunoSEQ multiplex PCR assay. A mixture of 60 forward primers for TCR Vbeta segments and 13 reverse primers for TCR Jbeta segments was used in the multiplex PCR. As stored in TCRdb, this immuneACCESS dataset retains in-frame rearrangements with V and J assigned. A fraction of the clones does not appear; measured against another copy, unresolved V genes explain less than half of the discrepancy, and the remainder lacks a known reason. This sample has fewer than 80,000 clones in its table, and 79% of those were observed once. The ten largest account for about 2.5% of the sample. Source material: PBMCs. These receptors all come from a man aged 30 to 45 in good health and CMV-seronegative.

The sample holds one count of this clone. The chain carries TRBV10-1 and TRBJ2-2; 11 bases agree with TRBD2. Trimming removed 3 bases from V and 6 bases from J; junction bases left unmatched: 3. The germline CDR1 and CDR2 sequences are WNHNN and SYGVQD (reference sequence). The CDR3 totals 15 residues. The CDR3 spells CASSELAGVAGELFF. The CDR3 DNA reads as TGCGCCAGCAGTGAACTAGCGGGAGTGGCCGGGGAGCTGTTTTTT.

This clone occurred once. J is TRBJ1-1 and V is TRBV7-6, with D perhaps matching TRBD1 (6 bases). V lost 6 bases and J 4 bases, leaving 12 bases between the germline ends. This CDR3 has 13 amino acids. Germline-derived CDR1 and CDR2 are SGHVS and FNYEAQ. CDR3 protein: CASSRRRGTEAFF. The CDR3 DNA reads TGTGCCAGCAGTCGGCGCAGGGGCACTGAAGCTTTCTTT. The full variable domain, its missing parts supplied by reference TRBV7-6 and TRBJ1-1, is GAGVSQSPRYKVTKRGQDVALRCDPISGHVSLYWYRQALGQGPEFLTYFNYEAQQDKSGLPNDRFSAERPEGSISTLTIQRTEQRDSAMYRCASSRRRGTEAFFGQGTRLTVV.

The gene calls are TRBV7-2 and TRBJ2-5, with D tentatively TRBD2 (6 bases). The CDR3 has 15 amino acids. Trimming removed 1 base at V and 6 bases at J, with 15 bases between. CDR1 and CDR2 from the germline V gene are SGHTA and FQGNSA. CDR3 protein: CASSLGGGVGKTQYF. CDR3 in DNA: TGTGCCAGCAGCTTAGGGGGCGGGGTCGGAAAGACCCAGTACTTC.

A few counts support this clone. The chain employs TRBV5-4 and TRBJ2-6, with D possibly matching TRBD1 (6 bases). The CDR3 consists of 16 residues. Per germline, CDR1 SGHNT and CDR2 YYREEE (reference sequence). The germline V and J ends were trimmed by 4 bases and 1 base, with 12 bases remaining between them. The CDR3 reads CASSPVTGSGANVLTF. DNA of the CDR3: TGTGCCAGCAGCCCAGTGACAGGATCTGGGGCCAACGTCCTGACTTTC.

The chain links TRBV25-1 to TRBJ1-2, with D uncertain. V was clipped by 8 bases and J by 2 bases, with 18 bases between them. Germline CDR1 and CDR2: MGHDK and SYGVNS. This CDR3 comprises 15 residues. Here the CDR3 reads CASQPKGRGNYGYTF. The CDR3 DNA reads TGTGCCAGCCAACCCAAAGGACGGGGAAACTATGGCTACACCTTC.

This chain joins TRBV28 and TRBJ2-1, with 9 bases that match TRBD2. V dropped 5 bases and J dropped 6; count of bases not matched to a gene: 11. CDR1 is MDHEN and CDR2 is SYDVKM in the germline V gene. This CDR3 contains 16 residues. Here the CDR3 DNA reads TGTGCCAGCAGTCTAACGACTAGCGGAAGCTCCAATGAGCAGTTCTTC. Amino acids: CASSLTTSGSSNEQFF.

The rearrangement uses TRBV28 and TRBJ2-3; TRBD2 matches at 9 bases. V lost 6 bases to trimming and J lost 4 bases; unmatched junction nucleotides: 8. The length of the CDR3 is 15 residues. Per the germline V gene, CDR1 is MDHEN and CDR2 is SYDVKM. CDR3 sequence (DNA): TGTGCCAGCAGGGGGGCTAGCGGGATCGCAGATACGCAGTATTTT. It specifies CASRGASGIADTQYF. Supplemented by reference TRBV28 and TRBJ2-3, the full variable domain reads DVKVTQSSRYLVKRTGEKVFLECVQDMDHENMFWYRQDPGLGLRLIYFSYDVKMKEKGDIPEGYSVSREKKERFSLILESASTNQTSMYLCASRGASGIADTQYFGPGTRLTVL.

The chain joins TRBV27 to TRBJ2-7, with D perhaps TRBD2 (6 bases). Trimming cost V 8 bases and J 3 bases, with 11 bases left between them. This CDR3 region has 12 residues. The germline CDR1 and CDR2 sequences are MNHEY and SMNVEV (reference sequence). In DNA, the CDR3 is TGTGCCAGCGGAGGGTCGGGCTACGAGCAGTACTTC. As protein: CASGGSGYEQYF.

In DNA form, the CDR3 reads TGTGCCAGTAGTATCGGGGGGCTCTCCTACAATGAGCAGTTCTTC. Amino acids: CASSIGGLSYNEQFF. This chain uses TRBV19 with TRBJ2-1; TRBD2 might be the D (7 bases). V was trimmed by 3 bases and J by 0 bases, leaving 9 bases between them. From germline, CDR1 is LNHDA and CDR2 SQIVND (reference sequence). This CDR3 spans 15 amino acids.

This clone has only a few counts. In DNA form, the CDR3 reads TGCAGCGTTGAGTTGGGACTAGAAAATGAGCAGTTCTTC. Translation: CSVELGLENEQFF. This chain joins TRBV29-1 and TRBJ2-1, with 8 bases that match TRBD2. CDR1 and CDR2 from the germline V gene are SQVTM and ANQGSEA. The CDR3 length is 13 residues. J lost 7 bases, V lost 3 bases, and 5 bases had no gene match.

Worth noting for this clone: Compared with germline, one end of the junction differs, possibly owing to a read error. The chain joins TRBV7-2 to TRBJ2-1; no clear D gene. This CDR3 is 13 amino acids long. Germline V lookup: CDR1 SGHTA, CDR2 FQGNSA. This chain's CDR3 is CASSIAMASEQFF. Here the CDR3 DNA reads TGTGCCAGCAGCATAGCAATGGCTAGTGAGCAGTTCTTC.

The rearrangement links TRBV4-2 to TRBJ2-1; D may be TRBD2 (5 bases). Germline lookup yields CDR1 LGHNA and CDR2 YNFKEQ. Trimming shortened V by 1 base and J by 4 bases, and 14 bases separated the two germline ends. The CDR3 covers 16 residues. The CDR3 coding sequence is TGTGCCAGCAGCCAAGCGCTCCGGACTTCTTACAATGAGCAGTTCTTC. This translates into CASSQALRTSYNEQFF.

The rearrangement joins TRBV6-5 to TRBJ1-5; TRBD1 agrees at 9 bases. The J segment lost 5 bases and the V segment lost 5 bases, leaving 4 bases of the junction unmatched. CDR3 length: 14 residues. Germline assignment: CDR1 MNHEY and CDR2 SVGAGI. CDR3 region: CASSPTGGYQPQHF. In nucleotides, the CDR3 is TGTGCCAGCAGTCCGACAGGGGGTTATCAGCCCCAGCATTTT.

J is TRBJ1-2 and V is TRBV19, with TRBD1 identical over 7 bases. Germline loops: CDR1 LNHDA, CDR2 SQIVND (reference sequence). The CDR3 runs to 15 residues. The V segment lost 6 bases and the J segment 8 bases; nucleotides outside the gene matches: 15. The CDR3 coding sequence is TGTGCCAGTAGGAGGGAACAGGGGAAGGGTGACGGCTACACCTTC. Encoded protein: CASRREQGKGDGYTF.

The CDR3 here is CAISEDLSPNTQFF. CDR3 nucleotides: TGTGCCATCAGTGAGGATTTATCGCCGAACACGCAGTTCTTC. The chain recombines TRBV10-3 with TRBJ2-1; D uncertain. Germline values: CDR1 ENHRY, CDR2 SYGVKD. The germline V and J ends were trimmed by 2 bases and 12 bases, with 17 bases remaining between them. The CDR3 is made up of 14 amino acids.

This chain uses TRBV6-5 with TRBJ1-4, with D uncertain. The germline gives CDR1 MNHEY, CDR2 SVGAGI. V was shortened by 2 bases and J by 3 bases, with 10 bases between the two germline ends. This CDR3 is 15 amino acids long. Written as DNA, the CDR3 is TGTGCCAGCAGTTACAGGAAGGGAGCTAATGAAAAACTGTTTTTT. This gives the protein CASSYRKGANEKLFF.

The chain carries TRBV19 and TRBJ2-2, with 11 bases that match TRBD1. This CDR3 spans 16 amino acids. Per germline, CDR1 LNHDA and CDR2 SQIVND (reference sequence). V lost 4 bases to trimming and J lost 5 bases; unmatched junction nucleotides: 6. CDR3 nucleotide sequence: TGTGCCAGTAGTAATTCAGGACAGGGGGCTACCGGGGAGCTGTTTTTT. Translation: CASSNSGQGATGELFF. The variable domain in full, with the rest retrieved from reference TRBV19 and TRBJ2-2, is DGGITQSPKYLFRKEGQNVTLSCEQNLNHDAMYWYRQDPGQGLRLIYYSQIVNDFQKGDIAEGYSVSREKKESFPLTVTSAQKNPTAFYLCASSNSGQGATGELFFGEGSRLTVL.

This chain's CDR3 is CASSARDRLLREQYF. Here the CDR3 DNA reads TGTGCCAGCAGCGCCCGGGACAGGTTATTGCGGGAGCAGTACTTC. The chain combines TRBV7-2 with TRBJ2-7; 8 bases align to TRBD1. Germline-derived CDR1 and CDR2 are SGHTA and FQGNSA. The CDR3 sequence is 15 residues long. V was pared by 5 bases and J by 7 bases, with 13 bases of the junction left unmatched.